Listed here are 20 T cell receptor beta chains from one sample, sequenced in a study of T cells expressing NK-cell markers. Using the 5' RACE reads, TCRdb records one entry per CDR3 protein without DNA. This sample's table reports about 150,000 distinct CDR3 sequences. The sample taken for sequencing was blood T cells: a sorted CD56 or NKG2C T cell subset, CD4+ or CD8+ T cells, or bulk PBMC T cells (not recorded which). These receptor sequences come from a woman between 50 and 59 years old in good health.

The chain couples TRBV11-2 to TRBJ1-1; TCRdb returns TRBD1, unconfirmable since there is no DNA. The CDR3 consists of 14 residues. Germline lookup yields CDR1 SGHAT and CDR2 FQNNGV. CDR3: CASTWDRVDTEAFF.

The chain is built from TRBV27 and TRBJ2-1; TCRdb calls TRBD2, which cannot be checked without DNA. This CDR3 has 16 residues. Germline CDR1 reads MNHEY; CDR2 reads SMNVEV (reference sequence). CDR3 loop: CASRHQKAGIYNEQFF.

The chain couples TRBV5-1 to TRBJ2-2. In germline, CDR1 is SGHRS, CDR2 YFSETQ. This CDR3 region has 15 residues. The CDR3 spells CASSWDIHMAGELFF.

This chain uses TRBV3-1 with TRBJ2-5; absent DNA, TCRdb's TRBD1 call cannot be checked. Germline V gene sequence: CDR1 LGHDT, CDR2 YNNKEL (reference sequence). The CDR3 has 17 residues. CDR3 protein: CASSQEFRDRIQETQYF.

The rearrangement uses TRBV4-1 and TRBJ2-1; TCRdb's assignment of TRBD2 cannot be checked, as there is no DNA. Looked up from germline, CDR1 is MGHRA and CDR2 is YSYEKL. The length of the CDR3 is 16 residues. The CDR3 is CASSHHGTNGWNEQFF.

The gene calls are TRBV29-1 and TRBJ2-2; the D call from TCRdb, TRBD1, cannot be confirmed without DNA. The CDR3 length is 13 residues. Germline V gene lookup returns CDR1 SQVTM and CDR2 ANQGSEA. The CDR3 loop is CSAPAGGTGELFF.

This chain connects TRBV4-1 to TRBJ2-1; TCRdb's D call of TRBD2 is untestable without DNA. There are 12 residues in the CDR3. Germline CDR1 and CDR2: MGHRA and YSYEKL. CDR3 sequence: CASSQGRDFKFF.

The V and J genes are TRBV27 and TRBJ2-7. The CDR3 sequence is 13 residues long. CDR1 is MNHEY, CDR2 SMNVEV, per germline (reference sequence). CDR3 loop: CASSLSEDDEQYF.

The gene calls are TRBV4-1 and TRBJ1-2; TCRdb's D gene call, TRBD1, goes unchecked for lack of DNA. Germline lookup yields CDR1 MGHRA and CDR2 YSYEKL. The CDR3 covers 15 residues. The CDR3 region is CASSQVAPADYGYTF.

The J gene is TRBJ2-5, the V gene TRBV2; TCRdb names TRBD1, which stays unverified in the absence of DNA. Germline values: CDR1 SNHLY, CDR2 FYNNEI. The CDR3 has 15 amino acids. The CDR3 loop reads CASSGDRGPVETQYF.

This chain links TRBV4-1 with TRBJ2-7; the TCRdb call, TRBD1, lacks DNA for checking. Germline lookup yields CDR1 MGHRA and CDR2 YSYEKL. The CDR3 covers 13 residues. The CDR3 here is CASSQGPLYEQYF.

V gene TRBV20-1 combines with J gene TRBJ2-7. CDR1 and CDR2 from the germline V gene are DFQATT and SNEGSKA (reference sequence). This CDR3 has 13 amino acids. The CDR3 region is CSARSQTSYEQYF.

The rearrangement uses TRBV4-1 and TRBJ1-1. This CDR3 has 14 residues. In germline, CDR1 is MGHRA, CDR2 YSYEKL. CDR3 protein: CASSQLTGYTEAFF.

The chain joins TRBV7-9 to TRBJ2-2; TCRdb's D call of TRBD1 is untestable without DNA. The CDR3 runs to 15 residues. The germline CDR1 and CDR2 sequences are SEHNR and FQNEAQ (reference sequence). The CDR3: CASSKLAGVTGELFF.

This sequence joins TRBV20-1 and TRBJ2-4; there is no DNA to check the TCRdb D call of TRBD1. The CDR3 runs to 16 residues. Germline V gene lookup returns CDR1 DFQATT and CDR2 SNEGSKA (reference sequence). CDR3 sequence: CSARDPDRESKNIQYF.

CDR3: CASSPGDGGANVLTF. The chain joins TRBV5-4 to TRBJ2-6; as DNA is missing, the TRBD1 call by TCRdb cannot be tested. The CDR3 runs to 15 residues. In germline, CDR1 is SGHNT, CDR2 YYREEE (reference sequence).

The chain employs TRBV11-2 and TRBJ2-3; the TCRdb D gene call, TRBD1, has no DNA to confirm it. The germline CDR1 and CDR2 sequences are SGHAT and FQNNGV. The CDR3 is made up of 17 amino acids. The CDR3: CASEGQGYWAPTDTQYF.

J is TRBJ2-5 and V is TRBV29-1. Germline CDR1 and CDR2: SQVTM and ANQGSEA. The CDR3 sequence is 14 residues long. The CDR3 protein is CSVEDQGSIETQYF.

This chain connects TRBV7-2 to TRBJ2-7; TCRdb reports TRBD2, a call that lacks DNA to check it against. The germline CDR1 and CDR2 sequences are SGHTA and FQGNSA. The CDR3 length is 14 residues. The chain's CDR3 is CASTQPGLEAEQYF.

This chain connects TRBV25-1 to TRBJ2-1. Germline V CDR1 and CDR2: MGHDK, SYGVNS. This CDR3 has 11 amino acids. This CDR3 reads CASSEYNEQFF.